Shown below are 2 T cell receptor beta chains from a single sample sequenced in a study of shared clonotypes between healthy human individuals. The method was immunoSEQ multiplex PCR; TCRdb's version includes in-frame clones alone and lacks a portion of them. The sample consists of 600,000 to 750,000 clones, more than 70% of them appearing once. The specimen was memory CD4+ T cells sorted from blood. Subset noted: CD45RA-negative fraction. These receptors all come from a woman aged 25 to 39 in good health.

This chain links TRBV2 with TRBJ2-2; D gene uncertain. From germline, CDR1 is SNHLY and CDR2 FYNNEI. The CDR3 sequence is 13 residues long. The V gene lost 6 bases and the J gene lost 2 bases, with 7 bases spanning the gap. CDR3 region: CASSGTNTGELFF. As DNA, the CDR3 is TGTGCCAGCAGCGGAACTAACACCGGGGAGCTGTTTTTT.

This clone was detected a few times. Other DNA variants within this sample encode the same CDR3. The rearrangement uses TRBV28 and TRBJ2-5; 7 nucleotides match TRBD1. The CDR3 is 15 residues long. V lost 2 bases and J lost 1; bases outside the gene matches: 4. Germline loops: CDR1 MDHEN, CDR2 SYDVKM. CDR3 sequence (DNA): TGTGCCAGCAGTTTACGGCCAGGGGGCCAAGAGACCCAGTACTTC. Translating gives CASSLRPGGQETQYF.